A selection of T cell receptor beta chains follows, all from one sample in a study of cytomegalovirus exposure and HLA in healthy donors. Assay: immunoSEQ multiplex PCR; the TCRdb copy retains only in-frame clones and omits some. The data hold approximately 170,000 clones, with about 90% observed a single time. Material for sequencing was PBMCs. The receptors derive from a woman aged 18 to 35 in good health and CMV-seropositive. Each CDR3 is given without its conserved first and last residue.

j_call v_call cdr3_aa
TRBJ2-5 TRBV30 AWSDGEETQY
TRBJ2-2 TRBV5-1 ASSPGTSGTGELF
TRBJ2-2 TRBV9 ASSPWSGRVNTGELF
TRBJ2-5 TRBV30 GAGLAGTQY
TRBJ2-7 TRBV27 ASSPGTSGSGDPYEQY
TRBJ1-5 TRBV4-1 ASSQGVRNQPQH
TRBJ1-2 TRBV18 ASSPDRGNGYT
TRBJ2-5 TRBV11-2 ASSPRGGVLNQETQY
TRBJ2-2 TRBV6-1 ASSELGTGELF
TRBJ2-3 TRBV4-2 ASSQGTSGSTDTQY
TRBJ2-7 TRBV7-9 ASSLGTSVGEQY
TRBJ1-2 TRBV28 ASSLPLRRSFRDHYGYT
TRBJ2-3 TRBV28 ASSYRPDTQY
TRBJ2-7 TRBV5-4 ASSPSGGGGTYEQY
TRBJ1-2 TRBV6-5 ASSYSGTGRGYT
TRBJ1-1 TRBV7-9 ASSLDGGNTEAF
TRBJ1-6 TRBV10-3 AISSLRTSSDSPLH
TRBJ2-5 TRBV9 ASSETSQETQY
TRBJ2-1 TRBV7-3 ASSLEASDNEQF
TRBJ1-2 TRBV7-2 ASSANRGGGYGYT
TRBJ1-1 TRBV4-2 ASSQDRGRVNTEAF
TRBJ1-1 TRBV5-1 ASSGTGRNGEAF
TRBJ2-3 TRBV4-3 ASSHQTGGYGTDTQY
TRBJ2-5 TRBV5-1 ASSFLSGQETQY
TRBJ2-7 TRBV4-3 ASSPDRGSYEQY
TRBJ2-5 TRBV11-2 ASSLGSSWTQY
TRBJ1-2 TRBV27 ASRQDRDYGYT